Following are 27 T cell receptor beta chains from one sample sequenced in a study of cytomegalovirus exposure and HLA in healthy donors. PCR employed 60 Vbeta and 13 Jbeta primers. Libraries were prepared by immunoSEQ multiplex PCR; TCRdb keeps only in-frame clonotypes and omits some of them. The sample lists about 160,000 clones, 60% to 75% occurring once. What was sequenced was PBMCs. The receptors stem from a woman in her forties or fifties in good health and CMV-seropositive.

This sequence joins TRBV19 and TRBJ2-7; maybe TRBD2 (6 bases). The V gene's germline CDR1 is LNHDA and CDR2 SQIVND (reference sequence). Trimming shortened V by 7 bases and J by 2 bases, and 15 bases separated the two germline ends. This CDR3 contains 14 residues. The CDR3 DNA sequence: TGTGCCAGTAAGGCCCAACGGGGGACCTACGAGCAGTACTTC. Translating it yields CASKAQRGTYEQYF.

This rearrangement joins TRBV19 to TRBJ2-2, with D possibly being TRBD2 (6 bases). Germline V gene lookup returns CDR1 LNHDA and CDR2 SQIVND (reference sequence). The V gene lost 1 base and the J gene lost 0 bases, with 9 bases spanning the gap. CDR3 length equals 16 residues. As DNA, the CDR3 is TGTGCCAGTAGTATAGTAGCGGCGCCGAACACCGGGGAGCTGTTTTTT. It is translated as CASSIVAAPNTGELFF.

This chain joins TRBV27 and TRBJ1-2, with a tentative D call TRBD1 (6 bases). With 6 bases removed from V and 0 bases from J, the gap between germline ends came to 14 bases. Germline assignment: CDR1 MNHEY and CDR2 SMNVEV (reference sequence). The CDR3 runs to 15 residues. Written as DNA, the CDR3 is TGTGCCAGCAGACCCACCGGGACACCTAACTATGGCTACACCTTC. It is translated as CASRPTGTPNYGYTF.

DNA of the CDR3: TGTGCCAGCAGCTTAGAAGGGGGTGTGTATGGCTACACCTTC. Translated: CASSLEGGVYGYTF. This chain joins TRBV7-9 and TRBJ1-2; D is perhaps TRBD1 (6 bases). V shed 1 base and J shed 5 bases, with 11 bases lying between them. Germline CDR1 SEHNR, CDR2 FQNEAQ (reference sequence). CDR3 length equals 14 residues.

Here the CDR3 reads CSVEYASDTQYF. CDR3 coding DNA: TGCAGCGTTGAGTACGCGTCAGATACGCAGTATTTT. V gene TRBV29-1 combines with J gene TRBJ2-3; D not resolved. Germline V CDR1 and CDR2: SQVTM, ANQGSEA. The CDR3 sequence is 12 residues long. The V gene lost 3 bases and the J gene lost 4 bases, with 8 bases spanning the gap.

This clone was detected only once. Other nucleotide sequences in the sample specify the same CDR3. This rearrangement joins TRBV6-1 to TRBJ1-1; 7 nucleotides line up with TRBD1. V shed 10 bases, J shed 0 bases, and the junction held 5 bases outside the gene matches. Germline values: CDR1 MNHNS, CDR2 SASEGT. CDR3 length: 13 amino acids. The CDR3 loop is CATPGQMNTEAFF. The CDR3 region has the DNA TGTGCCACGCCGGGACAGATGAACACTGAAGCTTTCTTT.

V and J are TRBV2 and TRBJ2-3, with a possible D match to TRBD2 (6 bases). CDR1 is SNHLY and CDR2 is FYNNEI in the germline V gene. V was pared by 7 bases and J by 4 bases, with 9 bases between. The CDR3 has 12 residues. The CDR3 region has the DNA TGTGCCAGCACGGAGGGCCCAGATACGCAGTATTTT. Protein product: CASTEGPDTQYF.

The V call is TRBV19, the J call TRBJ1-2; no clear D. The germline V and J ends were trimmed by 9 bases and 1 base, with 6 bases remaining between them. Germline CDR1 is LNHDA and CDR2 is SQIVND (reference sequence). This CDR3 contains 11 residues. The CDR3 nucleotides read TGTGCCAGCGGTCTTAACTATGGCTACACCTTC. Translated, it gives CASGLNYGYTF.

The chain uses TRBV15 and TRBJ2-7; 8 bases line up with TRBD2. The CDR3 has 16 amino acids. With V trimmed by 4 bases and J by 2 bases, 10 bases remained unmatched. Germline V lookup: CDR1 LNHNV, CDR2 YYDKDF (reference sequence). CDR3 sequence reads: CATSTKLAVSAYEQYF. The CDR3 DNA is TGTGCCACCAGCACAAAACTAGCGGTCTCCGCCTACGAGCAGTACTTC. The entire variable domain, with the rest obtained from reference TRBV15 and TRBJ2-7, is as follows: DAMVIQNPRYQVTQFGKPVTLSCSQTLNHNVMYWYQQKSSQAPKLLFHYYDKDFNNEADTPDNFQSRRPNTSFCFLDIRSPGLGDTAMYLCATSTKLAVSAYEQYFGPGTRLTVT.

This clone was counted a few times. The V call is TRBV7-9, the J call TRBJ1-2; D is undetermined. CDR3 length: 17 residues. V was clipped by 4 bases and J by 4 bases, with 22 bases between them. Germline V gene data show CDR1 as SEHNR and CDR2 as FQNEAQ (reference sequence). CDR3 nucleotide sequence: TGTGCCAGCAGCTCGACGGGTCAGACTCTTTACGGCTATGGCTACACCTTC. This codes for CASSSTGQTLYGYGYTF. Together with reference TRBV7-9 and TRBJ1-2, the CDR3 gives the full variable domain: DTGVSQNPRHKITKRGQNVTFRCDPISEHNRLYWYRQTLGQGPEFLTYFQNEAQLEKSRLLSDRFSAERPKGSFSTLEIQRTEQGDSAMYLCASSSTGQTLYGYGYTFGSGTRLTVV.

This clone turned up a few times. The rearrangement uses TRBV18 and TRBJ2-5; the D gene is possibly TRBD2 (6 bases). This CDR3 has 17 amino acids. V lost 2 bases and J lost 0, with 16 bases in between. In germline, CDR1 is KGHSH, CDR2 LQKENI. The DNA of the CDR3 is TGTGCCAGCTCACCATTTCCGCGGGGAGCCTACCAAGAGACCCAGTACTTC. This encodes CASSPFPRGAYQETQYF. The variable domain in full, completed from reference TRBV18 and TRBJ2-5, reads NAGVMQNPRHLVRRRGQEARLRCSPMKGHSHVYWYRQLPEEGLKFMVYLQKENIIDESGMPKERFSAEFPKEGPSILRIQQVVRGDSAAYFCASSPFPRGAYQETQYFGPGTRLLVL.

The chain employs TRBV6-1 and TRBJ1-2; 7 nucleotides agree with TRBD1. The junction had 19 bases not matched to a gene; V was cut back by 2 bases and J by 7 bases. The CDR3 loop spans 18 amino acids. Germline lookup yields CDR1 MNHNS and CDR2 SASEGT. CDR3 bases: TGTGCCAGCAGTGAAAGTGGTGGGTTGGGACAGCCTAGTGTTGGCTACACCTTC. It encodes CASSESGGLGQPSVGYTF.

V and J are TRBV18 and TRBJ2-5, with D possibly being TRBD1 (5 bases). The length of the CDR3 is 14 residues. Trimming took off 9 bases at V and 4 bases at J, with 18 bases between the two ends. CDR1 and CDR2 from the germline V gene are KGHSH and LQKENI. The CDR3 region is CARAHWVRGETQYF. In DNA, the CDR3 is TGTGCCAGAGCTCACTGGGTAAGGGGAGAGACCCAGTACTTC.

This rearrangement joins TRBV29-1 to TRBJ1-4; no clear D. Trimming stripped 6 bases from V and 8 bases from J, with 13 bases between. Germline V CDR1 and CDR2: SQVTM, ANQGSEA. The CDR3 loop spans 12 amino acids. The CDR3 region is CSVLEETEKLFF. CDR3 nucleotides: TGCAGCGTGTTAGAGGAGACCGAAAAACTGTTTTTT. Using reference TRBV29-1 and TRBJ1-4 for the parts outside the CDR3, the full variable domain is SAVISQKPSRDICQRGTSLTIQCQVDSQVTMMFWYRQQPGQSLTLIATANQGSEATYESGFVIDKFPISRPNLTFSTLTVSNMSPEDSSIYLCSVLEETEKLFFGSGTQLSVL.

The chain has TRBV30 and TRBJ1-2; D not certain. The CDR3 is made up of 14 amino acids. Germline CDR1 is GTSNPN and CDR2 is SVGIG (reference sequence). V dropped 3 bases and J dropped 8 bases, with 19 bases sitting between them. The CDR3 sequence is CAWSLRRTTFGYTF. DNA for the CDR3: TGTGCCTGGAGCCTGCGCAGGACTACTTTCGGCTACACCTTC.

This chain connects TRBV5-1 to TRBJ2-3; 10 positions match TRBD2. V was pared by 4 bases and J by 4 bases, with 3 bases of the junction left unmatched. CDR3 length: 14 residues. Germline V CDR1 and CDR2: SGHRS, YFSETQ. As DNA, the CDR3 is TGCGCCAGCAGCACTAGCGGGGCCCCAGATACGCAGTATTTT. Translated: CASSTSGAPDTQYF.

This clone was picked up a small number of times. The chain carries TRBV2 and TRBJ2-7, with D uncertain. Germline-derived CDR1 and CDR2 are SNHLY and FYNNEI. V was clipped by 5 bases and J by 4 bases, with 9 bases between them. The CDR3 is 12 residues long. This CDR3 reads CASSSDTYEQYF. Here the CDR3 DNA reads TGTGCCAGCAGTTCTGACACTTACGAGCAGTACTTC.

V gene TRBV30 combines with J gene TRBJ2-3, with a tentative D call TRBD2 (5 bases). CDR3 length: 16 residues. Germline V gene sequence: CDR1 GTSNPN, CDR2 SVGIG (reference sequence). V was shortened by 0 bases and J by 0 bases, with 13 bases between the two germline ends. The CDR3 protein is CAWSVLDLASTDTQYF. In nucleotides, the CDR3 is TGTGCCTGGAGTGTGTTGGACTTAGCTAGCACAGATACGCAGTATTTT. The whole variable domain, remainder taken from reference TRBV30 and TRBJ2-3, is SQTIHQWPATLVQPVGSPLSLECTVEGTSNPNLYWYRQAAGRGLQLLFYSVGIGQISSEVPQNLSASRPQDRQFILSSKKLLLSDSGFYLCAWSVLDLASTDTQYFGPGTRLTVL.

This clone was detected ten times or more. This rearrangement joins TRBV9 to TRBJ1-1; possible D gene TRBD1, 5 bases. This CDR3 comprises 14 residues. V was trimmed by 3 bases and J by 3 bases, leaving 12 bases between them. Germline assignment: CDR1 SGDLS and CDR2 YYNGEE. CDR3 nucleotide sequence: TGTGCCAGCAGCGCTTCCGCAGGGTACACTGAAGCTTTCTTT. It is translated as CASSASAGYTEAFF. Supplemented by reference TRBV9 and TRBJ1-1, the full variable domain reads DSGVTQTPKHLITATGQRVTLRCSPRSGDLSVYWYQQSLDQGLQFLIQYYNGEERAKGNILERFSAQQFPDLHSELNLSSLELGDSALYFCASSASAGYTEAFFGQGTRLTVV.

The chain is built from TRBV4-2 and TRBJ1-2, with 7 positions matching TRBD1. The V gene's germline CDR1 is LGHNA and CDR2 YNFKEQ. The CDR3 loop spans 15 amino acids. V trimming: 1 base; J trimming: 3 bases; junction bases outside the gene matches: 5. The chain's CDR3 is CASSQGSTGDYGYTF. CDR3 sequence (DNA): TGTGCCAGCAGCCAAGGGAGTACAGGGGACTATGGCTACACCTTC.

The rearrangement joins TRBV7-8 to TRBJ1-5; TRBD1 might be the D (6 bases). Germline CDR1 reads SGHVS; CDR2 reads FQNEAQ. V was cut by 5 bases and J by 2 bases, with 13 bases left in between. The CDR3 loop spans 15 amino acids. In nucleotides, the CDR3 is TGTGCCAGCAGCGCCACAGGGATGGGCAATCAGCCCCAGCATTTT. Translating gives CASSATGMGNQPQHF.

This sequence joins TRBV5-5 and TRBJ1-2; D gene ambiguous. Trimming took off 0 bases at V and 1 base at J, with 7 bases between the two ends. Germline values: CDR1 SGHKS, CDR2 YYEKEE (reference sequence). The CDR3 is made up of 14 amino acids. The CDR3 sequence is CASSLDVSNYGYTF. The CDR3 DNA reads as TGTGCCAGCAGCTTGGATGTCAGTAACTATGGCTACACCTTC.

The chain links TRBV27 to TRBJ2-1; TRBD2 aligns across 10 bases. CDR1 is MNHEY and CDR2 is SMNVEV in the germline V gene (reference sequence). J gave up 5 bases and V 1 base, and 5 bases lay outside the gene matches. The CDR3 is 16 residues long. In nucleotides, the CDR3 is TGTGCCAGCAGTTTATTCTATAGCGGGGGGAACAATGAGCAGTTCTTC. Protein product: CASSLFYSGGNNEQFF.

This clone was recorded only once. This rearrangement joins TRBV12-5 to TRBJ2-5; D is possibly TRBD2 (5 bases). Between the trimmed V and J ends, which lost 0 bases and 2 bases, there was a span of 10 bases. Germline CDR1 reads LGHNT; CDR2 reads FRNRAP. The CDR3 runs to 15 residues. CDR3 region: CASGLVLGLQETQYF. CDR3 DNA sequence: TGTGCTAGTGGTTTGGTACTAGGGCTTCAAGAGACCCAGTACTTC.

This clone was seen only a few times. The rearrangement uses TRBV7-6 and TRBJ2-3; TRBD2 agrees at 11 bases. Losses at the gene ends were 5 bases for V and 6 bases for J; bases not matched to a gene: 4. The CDR3 consists of 14 residues. In germline, CDR1 is SGHVS, CDR2 FNYEAQ. Written as DNA, the CDR3 is TGTGCCAGCAGCCTCAGGACTAGCGGGGATACGCAGTATTTT. Its translation is CASSLRTSGDTQYF.

The chain couples TRBV2 to TRBJ2-5; 8 bases fit TRBD1. This CDR3 has 15 amino acids. J was trimmed by 5 bases and V by 4 bases; bases with no gene match: 9. The germline V gene encodes CDR1 SNHLY and CDR2 FYNNEI. CDR3 DNA: TGTGCCAGCAGTGGGGAGACAGGGGAGACGGAGACCCAGTACTTC. The encoded protein is CASSGETGETETQYF.

This clone was seen ten or more times. The J gene is TRBJ2-1, the V gene TRBV7-2, with 11 bases matching TRBD2. The CDR3 runs 17 residues. Looked up from germline, CDR1 is SGHTA and CDR2 is FQGNSA. V trimming: 1 base; J trimming: 3 bases; junction bases outside the gene matches: 5. As DNA, the CDR3 is TGTGCCAGCAGCTTAGGAAGTCTAGCGGGGGGCTACAATGAGCAGTTCTTC. It encodes CASSLGSLAGGYNEQFF.